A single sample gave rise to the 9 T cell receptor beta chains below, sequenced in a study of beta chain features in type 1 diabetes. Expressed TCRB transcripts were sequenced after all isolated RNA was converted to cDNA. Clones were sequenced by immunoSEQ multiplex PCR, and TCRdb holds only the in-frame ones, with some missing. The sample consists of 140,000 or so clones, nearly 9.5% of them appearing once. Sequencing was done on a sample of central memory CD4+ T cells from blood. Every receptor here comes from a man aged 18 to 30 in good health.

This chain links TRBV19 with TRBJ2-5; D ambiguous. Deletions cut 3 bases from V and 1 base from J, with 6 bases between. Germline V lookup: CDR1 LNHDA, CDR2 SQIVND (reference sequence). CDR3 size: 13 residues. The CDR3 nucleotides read TGTGCCAGTAGTATGACTCTCCAAGAGACCCAGTACTTC. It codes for CASSMTLQETQYF.

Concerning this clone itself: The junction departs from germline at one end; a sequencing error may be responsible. Here the CDR3 reads CASSQDLDRGQNF. CDR3 coding DNA: TGCGCCAGCAGCCAAGATCTTGACAGGGGGCAGAACTTC. This chain connects TRBV4-3 to TRBJ2-7, with 10 bases matching TRBD1. This CDR3 has 13 residues. Per germline, CDR1 LGHNA and CDR2 YSLEER.

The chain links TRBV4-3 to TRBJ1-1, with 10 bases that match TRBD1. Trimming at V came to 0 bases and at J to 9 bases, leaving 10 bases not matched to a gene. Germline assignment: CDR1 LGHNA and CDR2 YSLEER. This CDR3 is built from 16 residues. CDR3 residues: CASSQDRRTGGPKAFF. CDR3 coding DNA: TGCGCCAGCAGCCAAGATAGGCGGACAGGGGGTCCGAAAGCTTTCTTT.

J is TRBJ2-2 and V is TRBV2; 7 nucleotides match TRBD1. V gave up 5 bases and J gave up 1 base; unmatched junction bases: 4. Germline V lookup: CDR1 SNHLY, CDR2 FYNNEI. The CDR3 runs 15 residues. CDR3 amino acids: CASSWTGGNTGELFF. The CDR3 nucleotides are TGTGCCAGCAGTTGGACAGGAGGGAACACCGGGGAGCTGTTTTTT.

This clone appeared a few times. CDR3 amino acids: CASSVFNGRREKLFF. The DNA of the CDR3 is TGTGCCAGCAGCGTATTTAACGGGAGGCGTGAAAAACTGTTTTTT. The gene calls are TRBV9 and TRBJ1-4; D uncertain. The germline V gene has CDR1 SGDLS and CDR2 YYNGEE. With 1 base removed from V and 7 bases from J, the gap between germline ends came to 14 bases. The CDR3 runs to 15 residues.

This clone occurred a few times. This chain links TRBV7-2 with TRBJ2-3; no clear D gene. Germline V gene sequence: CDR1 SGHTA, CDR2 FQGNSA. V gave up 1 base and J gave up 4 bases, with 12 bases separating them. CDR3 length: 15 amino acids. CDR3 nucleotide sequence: TGTGCCAGCAGCTTAGTGTCGGGTATGGCAGATACGCAGTATTTT. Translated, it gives CASSLVSGMADTQYF.

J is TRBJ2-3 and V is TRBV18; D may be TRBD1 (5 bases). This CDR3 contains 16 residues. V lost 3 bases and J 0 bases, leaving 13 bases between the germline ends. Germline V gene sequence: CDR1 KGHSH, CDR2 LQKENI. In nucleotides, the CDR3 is TGTGCCAGCTCACCCGCGGCAGGGCAGAGCACAGATACGCAGTATTTT. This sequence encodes CASSPAAGQSTDTQYF.

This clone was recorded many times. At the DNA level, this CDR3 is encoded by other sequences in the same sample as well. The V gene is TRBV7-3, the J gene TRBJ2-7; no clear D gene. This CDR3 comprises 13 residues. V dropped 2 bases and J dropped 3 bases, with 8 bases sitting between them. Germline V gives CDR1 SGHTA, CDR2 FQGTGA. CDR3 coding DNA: TGTGCCAGCAGCTTAGGGCAGTTCTACGAGCAGTACTTC. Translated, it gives CASSLGQFYEQYF.

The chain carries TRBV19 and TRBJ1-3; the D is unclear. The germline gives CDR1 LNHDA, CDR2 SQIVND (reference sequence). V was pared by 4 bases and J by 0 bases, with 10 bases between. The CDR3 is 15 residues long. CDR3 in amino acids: CASSTVVASGNTIYF. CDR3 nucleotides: TGTGCCAGTAGTACGGTGGTAGCCTCTGGAAACACCATATATTTT.